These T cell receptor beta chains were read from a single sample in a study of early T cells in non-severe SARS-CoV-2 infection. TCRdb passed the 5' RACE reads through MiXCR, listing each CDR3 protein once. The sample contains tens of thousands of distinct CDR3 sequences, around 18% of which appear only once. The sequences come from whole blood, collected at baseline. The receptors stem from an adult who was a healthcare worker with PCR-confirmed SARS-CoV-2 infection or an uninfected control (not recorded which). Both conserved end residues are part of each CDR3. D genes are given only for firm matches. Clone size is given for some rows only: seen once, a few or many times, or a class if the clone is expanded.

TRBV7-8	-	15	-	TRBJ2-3	CASSLNLGATDTQYF	TGTGCCAGCAGCTTGAACCTGGGGGCCACAGATACGCAGTATTTT
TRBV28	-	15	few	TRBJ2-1	CASSLVGGAYNEQFF	TGTGCCAGCAGTTTAGTAGGGGGGGCCTACAATGAGCAGTTCTTC
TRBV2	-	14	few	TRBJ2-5	CASRRGQKQETQYF	TGTGCCAGCAGGCGGGGACAGAAACAAGAGACCCAGTACTTC
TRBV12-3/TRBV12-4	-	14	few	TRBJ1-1	CASSLGHSSTEAFF	TGTGCCAGCAGTTTAGGACATTCGAGCACTGAAGCTTTCTTT
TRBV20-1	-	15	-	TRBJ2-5	CSAEIGRTLQETQYF	TGCAGTGCGGAAATAGGGCGAACTCTCCAAGAGACCCAGTACTTC
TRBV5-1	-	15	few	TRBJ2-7	CASSLGAEITYEQYF	TGCGCCAGCAGCTTGGGAGCAGAGATTACCTACGAGCAGTACTTC
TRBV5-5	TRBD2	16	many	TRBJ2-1	CASSFSGGHSYNEQFF	TGTGCCAGCAGCTTTAGCGGGGGGCATTCCTACAATGAGCAGTTCTTC
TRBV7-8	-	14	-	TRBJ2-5	CASSSQRGQETQYF	TGTGCCAGCAGCTCCCAAAGGGGGCAAGAGACCCAGTACTTC
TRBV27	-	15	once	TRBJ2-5	CASSFEVGGLETQYF	TGTGCCAGCAGTTTTGAGGTCGGGGGGCTAGAGACCCAGTACTTC
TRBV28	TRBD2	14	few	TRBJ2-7	CASSPPGTSGAQYF	TGTGCCAGCAGTCCACCCGGGACTAGCGGGGCCCAGTACTTC
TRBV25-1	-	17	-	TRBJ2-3	CASSQQEANGSTDTQYF	TGTGCCAGCAGTCAACAGGAGGCCAATGGGAGCACAGATACGCAGTATTTT
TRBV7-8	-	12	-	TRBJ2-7	CASSQDSLEQYF	TGTGCCAGCAGCCAGGACAGTCTCGAGCAGTACTTC
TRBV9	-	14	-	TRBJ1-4	CASSPRTDNEKLFF	TGTGCCAGCAGCCCCCGGACAGACAATGAAAAACTGTTTTTT
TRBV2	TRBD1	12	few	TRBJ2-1	CASSGTGWEQFF	TGTGCCAGCAGTGGGACAGGATGGGAGCAGTTCTTC
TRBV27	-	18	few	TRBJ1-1	CASKLRVDPYLFDTEAFF	TGTGCCAGCAAACTCCGGGTCGACCCCTACCTTTTTGACACTGAAGCTTTCTTT
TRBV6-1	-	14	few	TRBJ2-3	CASSLQGNTDTQYF	TGTGCCAGCAGTCTCCAGGGTAACACAGATACGCAGTATTTT
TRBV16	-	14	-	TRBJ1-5	CASSQSYSGQPQHF	TGTGCCAGCAGCCAATCGTATTCGGGGCAGCCCCAGCATTTT
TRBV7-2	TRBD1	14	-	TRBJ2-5	CASSSGQDQETQYF	TGTGCCAGCAGCTCGGGACAGGATCAAGAGACCCAGTACTTC
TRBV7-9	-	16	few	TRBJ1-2	CASSVALTTENYGYTF	TGTGCCAGTAGTGTAGCACTTACGACAGAGAACTATGGCTACACCTTC
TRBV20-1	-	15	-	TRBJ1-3	CSARFGTNSGNTIYF	TGCAGTGCTAGGTTTGGCACCAACTCTGGAAACACCATATATTTT
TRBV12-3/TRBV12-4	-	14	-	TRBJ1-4	CASRFGVGNEKLFF	TGTGCCAGCAGGTTTGGGGTAGGCAATGAAAAACTGTTTTTT
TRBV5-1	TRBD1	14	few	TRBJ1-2	CASSLGQGFSGYTF	TGCGCCAGCAGCTTGGGACAGGGGTTTAGTGGCTACACCTTC
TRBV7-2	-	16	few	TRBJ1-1	CASSLASAGLDTEAFF	TGTGCCAGCAGCTTAGCAAGCGCGGGCCTGGACACTGAAGCTTTCTTT
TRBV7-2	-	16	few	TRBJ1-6	CASSLDSRRNNSPLHF	TGTGCCAGCAGCTTAGACTCTCGAAGAAATAATTCACCCCTCCACTTT
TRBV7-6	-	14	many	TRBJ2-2	CASSLYGTSGELFF	TGTGCCAGCAGCTTATATGGGACATCCGGGGAGCTGTTTTTT
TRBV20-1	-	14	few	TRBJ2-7	CSARDSRLAYEQYF	TGCAGTGCTAGAGATTCGCGACTAGCCTACGAGCAGTACTTC
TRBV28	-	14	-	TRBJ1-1	CASSMVGERPEAFF	TGTGCCAGCAGTATGGTCGGGGAGAGACCTGAAGCTTTCTTT
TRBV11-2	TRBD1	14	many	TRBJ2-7	CASSPGQGPYEQYF	TGTGCCAGCAGCCCGGGACAGGGGCCCTACGAGCAGTACTTC
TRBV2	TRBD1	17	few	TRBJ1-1	CASLKVDRGPRGTEAFF	TGTGCCAGCCTCAAGGTGGACAGGGGGCCTAGGGGGACTGAAGCTTTCTTT
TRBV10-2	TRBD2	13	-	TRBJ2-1	CASSEWTSQEQFF	TGCGCCAGCAGTGAGTGGACTAGCCAAGAGCAGTTCTTC